These 25 T cell receptor beta chains were sequenced from one sample in a study of T cells after posttransplantation cyclophosphamide. The protocol was immunoSEQ multiplex PCR, while the TCRdb copy is restricted to in-frame clones and leaves out a portion. The sample shows 40,000 to 60,000 clones, no singletons; the ten largest hold about 2.2%. Sequenced sample: PBMCs. These receptors originate from a man aged 40-49 years in good health, CMV-negative, and a related stem cell transplant donor.

Ten or more counts support this clone. This chain's CDR3 is CASSFMGYRFDNEQFF. In nucleotides, the CDR3 is TGTGCCAGCAGTTTTATGGGCTACCGGTTCGACAATGAGCAGTTCTTC. The chain combines TRBV28 with TRBJ2-1; no clear D. V was shortened by 3 bases and J by 5 bases, with 17 bases between the two germline ends. The CDR3 has 16 amino acids. CDR1 and CDR2 (germline): MDHEN, SYDVKM.

This clone was counted many times. The chain uses TRBV27 and TRBJ2-1, with TRBD2 matching 10 bases. With 4 bases clipped from V and 3 bases from J, the junction kept 12 bases outside the gene matches. Germline V lookup: CDR1 MNHEY, CDR2 SMNVEV (reference sequence). CDR3 length: 18 amino acids. CDR3 DNA: TGTGCCAGCAGTTGGGCCAATCTAGCGGGAGCAGGCTACAATGAGCAGTTCTTC. This translates into CASSWANLAGAGYNEQFF.

In this sample, this clone turned up many times. This chain uses TRBV28 with TRBJ2-7; maybe TRBD2 (6 bases). V lost 4 bases and J lost 0, with 13 bases in between. Per germline, CDR1 MDHEN and CDR2 SYDVKM. This CDR3 contains 15 residues. CDR3 region: CASSSGTHSSYEQYF. The CDR3 DNA reads as TGTGCCAGCAGTTCCGGGACTCATAGCTCCTACGAGCAGTACTTC.

The CDR3 nucleotides are TGTGCCAGCAGTGGGACAGACCAAGAGACCCAGTACTTC. This encodes CASSGTDQETQYF. The rearrangement uses TRBV2 and TRBJ2-5; D may be TRBD1 (6 bases). Trimming removed 4 bases from V and 0 bases from J, with 6 bases in between. Germline CDR1 SNHLY, CDR2 FYNNEI. CDR3 length: 13 amino acids.

In its sample, this clone was seen many times. As DNA, the CDR3 is TGTGCCAGCAGCCGGGGACAGGGCAGCAATCAGCCCCAGCATTTT. Translated: CASSRGQGSNQPQHF. V is TRBV9 and J is TRBJ1-5, with 9 nucleotides matching TRBD1. The length of the CDR3 is 15 residues. CDR1 and CDR2 from the germline V gene are SGDLS and YYNGEE. Trimming took 4 bases from V and 1 from J; bases not matched to a gene: 3.

At least ten counts were recorded for this clone. The chain combines TRBV2 with TRBJ1-5; D gene ambiguous. Trimming removed 6 bases from V and 2 bases from J, with 14 bases in between. CDR1 is SNHLY and CDR2 is FYNNEI in the germline V gene. The length of the CDR3 is 15 residues. CDR3 in DNA: TGTGCCAGCAGGAAAGACATACAAGGCAATCAGCCCCAGCATTTT. Translation gives CASRKDIQGNQPQHF.

This clone has ten or more counts. This chain links TRBV7-9 with TRBJ2-3, with 7 bases fitting TRBD1. Germline values: CDR1 SEHNR, CDR2 FQNEAQ (reference sequence). J was trimmed by 5 bases and V by 6 bases; bases with no gene match: 14. There are 16 residues in the CDR3. Here the CDR3 DNA reads TGTGCCAGCAGTCCCTTAGGGGGCTCGGGAAGAGATACGCAGTATTTT. Translated: CASSPLGGSGRDTQYF.

This clone showed up many times. The rearrangement uses TRBV5-1 and TRBJ2-2; 7 bases are shared with TRBD2. From germline, CDR1 is SGHRS and CDR2 YFSETQ. The CDR3 is made up of 16 amino acids. V shed 1 base, J shed 1 base, and the junction held 4 bases outside the gene matches. In DNA, the CDR3 is TGCGCCAGCAGCTTGAGGCCGGGAGGGAACACCGGGGAGCTGTTTTTT. Protein product: CASSLRPGGNTGELFF.

This clone was observed at least ten times. In DNA, the CDR3 is TGTGCCAGCAGCTTAGAGTCTAGTAGTAATGGCTACACCTTC. Its translation is CASSLESSSNGYTF. This chain joins TRBV7-2 and TRBJ1-2; D gene ambiguous. The CDR3 extends over 14 amino acids. The germline gives CDR1 SGHTA, CDR2 FQGNSA. V was pared by 1 base and J by 6 bases, with 12 bases between.

This clone was observed many times. The chain links TRBV27 to TRBJ1-2; perhaps TRBD1 as D (6 bases). Germline CDR1 is MNHEY and CDR2 is SMNVEV (reference sequence). The CDR3 loop spans 16 amino acids. V was cut by 2 bases and J by 1 base, with 14 bases left in between. CDR3 in amino acids: CASSLKGTRVNYGYTF. DNA for the CDR3: TGTGCCAGCAGTTTAAAGGGGACAAGGGTTAACTATGGCTACACCTTC.

This clone showed up many times. The V and J genes are TRBV9 and TRBJ2-5; 10 nucleotides match TRBD1. After removal of 1 base from V and 5 bases from J, the junction contained 5 bases not matched to a gene. The CDR3 covers 15 residues. The V gene's germline CDR1 is SGDLS and CDR2 YYNGEE. CDR3 coding DNA: TGTGCCAGCAGCGTATCCGGACAGGGGGTGGAGACCCAGTACTTC. Protein product: CASSVSGQGVETQYF.

This clone was picked up many times. The V call is TRBV20-1, the J call TRBJ2-7, with D possibly being TRBD1 (5 bases). Germline V lookup: CDR1 DFQATT, CDR2 SNEGSKA (reference sequence). The CDR3 runs to 10 residues. V was trimmed by 5 bases and J by 4 bases, leaving 6 bases between them. Here the CDR3 DNA reads TGCAGTGCTCAGGGTTACGAGCAGTACTTC. This codes for CSAQGYEQYF.

This clone was found many times. The chain combines TRBV5-1 with TRBJ1-5; TRBD1 might be the D (5 bases). The CDR3 consists of 15 residues. The V gene's germline CDR1 is SGHRS and CDR2 YFSETQ. V was clipped by 5 bases and J by 5 bases, with 17 bases between them. CDR3 sequence: CASSSEGGEHQPQHF. CDR3 bases: TGCGCCAGCAGTTCAGAAGGAGGGGAACATCAGCCCCAGCATTTT. Supplemented by reference TRBV5-1 and TRBJ1-5, the full variable domain reads KAGVTQTPRYLIKTRGQQVTLSCSPISGHRSVSWYQQTPGQGLQFLFEYFSETQRNKGNFPGRFSGRQFSNSRSEMNVSTLELGDSALYLCASSSEGGEHQPQHFGDGTRLSIL.

This clone was observed at least ten times. The chain is built from TRBV7-6 and TRBJ1-2, with 7 positions matching TRBD1. The CDR3 spans 14 residues. Germline V CDR1 and CDR2: SGHVS, FNYEAQ. With 5 bases clipped from V and 3 bases from J, the junction kept 6 bases outside the gene matches. The chain's CDR3 is CASSPTGQYYGYTF. CDR3 DNA: TGTGCCAGCAGCCCAACGGGACAGTACTATGGCTACACCTTC.

This clone showed up many times. The V gene is TRBV27, the J gene TRBJ1-2; weak D call: TRBD1 (6 bases). The CDR3 totals 14 residues. Deletions cut 7 bases from V and 8 bases from J, with 20 bases between. Looked up from germline, CDR1 is MNHEY and CDR2 is SMNVEV (reference sequence). The CDR3 DNA is TGTGCCAGCACTCCGCGGCCAGGGGAGAGGGGCTACACCTTC. Amino acids: CASTPRPGERGYTF.

This clone was counted many times. The chain combines TRBV11-2 with TRBJ2-7; possible D gene TRBD1, 6 bases. Between the trimmed V and J ends, which lost 3 bases and 3 bases, there was a span of 18 bases. There are 16 residues in the CDR3. Germline V gene lookup returns CDR1 SGHAT and CDR2 FQNNGV. The CDR3 DNA sequence: TGTGCCAGCAGCTTCCACCGGGACACGGCTCTCTACGAGCAGTACTTC. Translating gives CASSFHRDTALYEQYF.

The sample holds many counts of this clone. V and J are TRBV29-1 and TRBJ2-1; 8 bases agree with TRBD2. J was trimmed by 5 bases and V by 3 bases; bases with no gene match: 9. The CDR3 is 15 residues long. Germline values: CDR1 SQVTM, CDR2 ANQGSEA. The CDR3 nucleotides are TGCAGCGTTGAGGTTTTAGCGGGATTAGACAATGAGCAGTTCTTC. This gives the protein CSVEVLAGLDNEQFF.

In its sample, this clone was seen many times. The rearrangement links TRBV4-1 to TRBJ2-3, with TRBD1 matching over 7 bases. V shed 4 bases, J shed 0 bases, and the junction held 10 bases outside the gene matches. From germline, CDR1 is MGHRA and CDR2 YSYEKL. The CDR3 totals 17 residues. The CDR3 sequence is CASSPRGRQESTDTQYF. DNA for the CDR3: TGCGCCAGCAGCCCTAGGGGGCGTCAAGAAAGCACAGATACGCAGTATTTT.

This clone appeared a few times. The V call is TRBV6-6, the J call TRBJ2-7; 7 nucleotides line up with TRBD1. V lost 0 bases, J lost 12 bases, and 11 bases stayed unmatched. Germline V gene sequence: CDR1 MNHNY, CDR2 SVGAGI (reference sequence). The length of the CDR3 is 14 residues. The CDR3 sequence is CASSYSQGQLVLYF. The CDR3 DNA follows: TGTGCCAGCAGTTACTCCCAGGGACAGCTTGTATTGTACTTC.

This clone was seen ten or more times. V is TRBV6-5 and J is TRBJ2-3; weak D call: TRBD1 (7 bases). V gave up 9 bases and J gave up 8 bases, with 21 bases separating them. The germline V gene encodes CDR1 MNHEY and CDR2 SVGAGI. The CDR3 has 14 amino acids. CDR3 sequence reads: CASFGGGGSGTQYF. The CDR3 DNA reads as TGTGCCAGTTTCGGAGGGGGCGGTTCAGGTACGCAGTATTTT.

At least ten counts were recorded for this clone. DNA for the CDR3: TGTGCCGGTAGTACGCCGAACACTGAAGCTTTCTTT. The encoded protein is CAGSTPNTEAFF. The gene calls are TRBV7-9 and TRBJ1-1, with unresolved D. This CDR3 comprises 12 residues. The V gene's germline CDR1 is SEHNR and CDR2 FQNEAQ (reference sequence). V was shortened by 11 bases and J by 1 base, with 11 bases between the two germline ends. The entire variable domain, with the rest obtained from reference TRBV7-9 and TRBJ1-1, is as follows: DTGVSQNPRHKITKRGQNVTFRCDPISEHNRLYWYRQTLGQGPEFLTYFQNEAQLEKSRLLSDRFSAERPKGSFSTLEIQRTEQGDSAMYLCAGSTPNTEAFFGQGTRLTVV.

The table lists this clone with many counts. V gene TRBV2 combines with J gene TRBJ2-7, with TRBD1 matching 8 bases. Per the germline V gene, CDR1 is SNHLY and CDR2 is FYNNEI. CDR3 size: 14 residues. Germline trimming cut 8 bases from V and 5 bases from J; bases unmatched to any gene: 11. CDR3 amino acids: CASGVWDRINEQYF. For the CDR3, the DNA is TGTGCCAGCGGGGTTTGGGACAGGATAAACGAGCAGTACTTC.

This clone showed up many times. CDR3 sequence reads: CASSQEGLDAYNEQFF. Written as DNA, the CDR3 is TGCGCCAGCAGCCAAGAAGGACTAGACGCCTACAATGAGCAGTTCTTC. The gene calls are TRBV4-1 and TRBJ2-1, with TRBD2 matching over 7 bases. Trimming cost V 0 bases and J 2 bases; bases outside gene matches: 4. This CDR3 has 16 residues. CDR1 is MGHRA and CDR2 is YSYEKL in the germline V gene.

In its sample, this clone was seen many times. The rearrangement links TRBV27 to TRBJ1-2; maybe TRBD1 (6 bases). Between the trimmed V and J ends, which lost 5 bases and 6 bases, there was a span of 10 bases. From germline, CDR1 is MNHEY and CDR2 SMNVEV (reference sequence). This CDR3 spans 12 amino acids. The CDR3 coding sequence is TGTGCCAGCAGTCAAGGGGGGGATGGCTACACCTTC. This encodes CASSQGGDGYTF.

The table lists this clone with many counts. V and J are TRBV7-6 and TRBJ2-7; 7 nucleotides match TRBD2. Germline V gene data show CDR1 as SGHVS and CDR2 as FNYEAQ. The length of the CDR3 is 14 residues. The junction had 11 bases not matched to a gene; V was cut back by 5 bases and J by 7 bases. The chain's CDR3 is CASSRVGRAGEQYF. The CDR3 nucleotides are TGTGCCAGCAGCCGCGTAGGGAGGGCCGGGGAGCAGTACTTC.